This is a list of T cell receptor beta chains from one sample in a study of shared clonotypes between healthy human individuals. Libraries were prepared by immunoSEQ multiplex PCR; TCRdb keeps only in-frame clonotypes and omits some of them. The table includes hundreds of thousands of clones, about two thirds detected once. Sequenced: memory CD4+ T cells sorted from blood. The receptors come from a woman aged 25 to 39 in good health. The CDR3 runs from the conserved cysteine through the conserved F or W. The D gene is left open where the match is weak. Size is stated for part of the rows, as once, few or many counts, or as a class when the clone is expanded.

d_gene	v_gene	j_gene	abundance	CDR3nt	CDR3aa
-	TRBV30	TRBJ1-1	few	TGTGCCTGGACCAGGACTGTGAACACTGAAGCTTTCTTT	CAWTRTVNTEAFF
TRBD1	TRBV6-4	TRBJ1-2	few	TGTGCCAGCAGGGCCGGGACAGGGCTTGGCTACACCTTC	CASRAGTGLGYTF
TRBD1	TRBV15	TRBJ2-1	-	TGTGCCACCAGCAGAGGGGGGACAGGTAACAATGAGCAGTTCTTC	CATSRGGTGNNEQFF
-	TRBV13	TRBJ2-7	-	TGTGCCAGCAGCTTAGGCCTTCAAACCTACGAGCAGTACTTC	CASSLGLQTYEQYF
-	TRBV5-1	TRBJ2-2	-	TGCGCCAGCAGCCCGGCGAGAGCGGGGAACACCGGGGAGCTGTTTTTT	CASSPARAGNTGELFF
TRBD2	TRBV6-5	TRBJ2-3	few	TGTGCCAGCAGTTACGATAGCGGGAGGGCAGATACGCAGTATTTT	CASSYDSGRADTQYF
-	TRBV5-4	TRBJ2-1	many	TGTGCCAGCAGCTTGGCTAGCGAACCCTACAATGAGCAGTTCTTC	CASSLASEPYNEQFF
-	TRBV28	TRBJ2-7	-	TGTGCCAGCAGTTTGGACAGTAGAAACGAGCAGTACTTC	CASSLDSRNEQYF
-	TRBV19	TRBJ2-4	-	TGTGCCAGTAGTATCGCATCTGGGGCTCTCTTAGCCAAAAACATTCAGTACTTC	CASSIASGALLAKNIQYF
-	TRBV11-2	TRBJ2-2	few	TGTGCCAGCAGCTTATACGGCGGGGAGCTGTTTTTT	CASSLYGGELFF
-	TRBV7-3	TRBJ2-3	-	TGTGCCAGCAGCGCAAGTCTACTGGGCGGTACGCAGTATTTT	CASSASLLGGTQYF
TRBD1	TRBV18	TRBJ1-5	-	TGTGCCAGCTCAGTTGGACAGGGATACAATCAGCCCCAGCATTTT	CASSVGQGYNQPQHF
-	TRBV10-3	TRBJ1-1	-	TGTGCCATCAGTGAACCGAACACTGAAGCTTTCTTT	CAISEPNTEAFF
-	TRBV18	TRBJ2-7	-	TGTGCCAGCTCACCGAAATTCCTCTCTCTATACGAGCAGTACTTC	CASSPKFLSLYEQYF
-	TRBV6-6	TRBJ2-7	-	TGTGCCAGCAGTTCCCGACAGGCCTTCACCGAGCAGTACTTC	CASSSRQAFTEQYF
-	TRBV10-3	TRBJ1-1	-	TGTGCCATCAGTGAGTCGTTGTTTAAAGAAGCTTTCTTT	CAISESLFKEAFF
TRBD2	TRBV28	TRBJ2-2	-	TGTGCCAGCAGCAATAGCGGGAGGTTGGCCGGGGAGCTGTTTTTT	CASSNSGRLAGELFF
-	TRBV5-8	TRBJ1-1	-	TGTGCCAGCAAACTTGGACCCAAGAACACTGAAGCTTTCTTT	CASKLGPKNTEAFF
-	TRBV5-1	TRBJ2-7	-	TGCGCCAGCAGCTTGGAGGGCCAGCGCTACGAGCAGTACTTC	CASSLEGQRYEQYF
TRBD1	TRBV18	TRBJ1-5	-	TGTGCCAGCTCACCTCTCCCGACAGGGACGAATCAGCCCCAGCATTTT	CASSPLPTGTNQPQHF
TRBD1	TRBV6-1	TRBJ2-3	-	TGTGCCAGCAGTGAAGGAAGTCCGGGACAGGGGTACAAGCGGGAGAGAAATACGCAGTATTTT	CASSEGSPGQGYKRERNTQYF
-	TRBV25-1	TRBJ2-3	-	TGTGCCAGCAGTGTAGGTGCTAGCACAGATACGCAGTATTTT	CASSVGASTDTQYF
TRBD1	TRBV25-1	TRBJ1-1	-	TGTGCCAGCAGTGCGGGACAGACGAACACTGAAGCTTTCTTT	CASSAGQTNTEAFF
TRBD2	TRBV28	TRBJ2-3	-	TGTGCCAGCAGTTCCTTAGGGACTATAATTTCTTTT	CASSSLGTIISF
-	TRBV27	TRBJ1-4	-	TGTGCCAGCAGCACGGGATTGGATGAAAAACTGTTTTTT	CASSTGLDEKLFF
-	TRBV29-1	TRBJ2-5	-	TGCAGCGTTGAAGTTGGAGAGACCCAGTACTTC	CSVEVGETQYF
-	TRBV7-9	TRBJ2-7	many	TGTGCCAGCAGCCTTGAGGGTCTGGGCTACGAGCAGTACTTC	CASSLEGLGYEQYF
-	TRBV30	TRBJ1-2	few	TGTGCCTGGAGTGTCAGCTATGGCTACACCTTC	CAWSVSYGYTF
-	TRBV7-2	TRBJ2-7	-	TGTGCCAGCAGCTTTTTCTCAGGGCAAGAGCAGTACTTC	CASSFFSGQEQYF
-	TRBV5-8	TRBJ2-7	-	TGTGCCAGCAGCCCGCGGACAGAGACCTACGAGCAGTACTTC	CASSPRTETYEQYF
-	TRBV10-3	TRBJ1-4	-	TGTGCCATCAGTGAGTCGTCAGGGGAGAATGAAAAACTGTTTTTT	CAISESSGENEKLFF
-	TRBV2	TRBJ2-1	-	TGTGCCAGCAGTGAAGAGACAGAGAAGGAGTTCTTC	CASSEETEKEFF
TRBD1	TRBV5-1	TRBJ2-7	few	TGCGCCAGCAGCCTTGGACAGGGCGGCGACGAGCAGTACTTC	CASSLGQGGDEQYF
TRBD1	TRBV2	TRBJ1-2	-	TGTGCCAGCAGTTTGTCAGGGGGCTTAGGCTACACCTTC	CASSLSGGLGYTF
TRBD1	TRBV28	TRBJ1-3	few	TGTGCCAGCAGGTCCCCTTGGGACAGTTTTGGAAACACCATATATTTT	CASRSPWDSFGNTIYF
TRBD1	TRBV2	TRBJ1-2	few	TGTGCCAGCACGTCCGAGGGTGGGACAGTCTATGGCTACACCTTC	CASTSEGGTVYGYTF
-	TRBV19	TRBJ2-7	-	TGTGCCAGTAGCCGCGGTGGGTCCTACGAGCAGTACTTC	CASSRGGSYEQYF
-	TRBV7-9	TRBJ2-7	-	TGTGCCAGCAGCTTATCGGGTAGGGCGGGGAGCTCCTACGAGCAGTACTTC	CASSLSGRAGSSYEQYF
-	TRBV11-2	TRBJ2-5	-	TGTGCCAGCAGCTTAGTACCATCCGGTATGTCTACTGAGCAGTACTTC	CASSLVPSGMSTEQYF
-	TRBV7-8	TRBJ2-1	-	TGTGCCAGCAGCTTACGGGACGGAAGGGCAAATGAGCAGTTCTTC	CASSLRDGRANEQFF
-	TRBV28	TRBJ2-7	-	TGTGCCAGCAGAACCGGGACGGTGACCTACGAGCAGTACTTC	CASRTGTVTYEQYF
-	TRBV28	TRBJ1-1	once	TGTGCCAGCAGCGACACTGAAGCTTTCTTT	CASSDTEAFF
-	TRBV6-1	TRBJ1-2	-	TGTGCCAGCAGTGAAATAGATTATGGCTACACCTTC	CASSEIDYGYTF
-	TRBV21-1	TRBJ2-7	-	TGTGCCAGCAGCACTCGACTCAACTCAGGGTTGTTCGAGCAGTACTTC	CASSTRLNSGLFEQYF
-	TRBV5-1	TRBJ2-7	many	TGCGCCAGCAGCTACCCGAGAGGGACTGATGACGAGCAGTACTTC	CASSYPRGTDDEQYF
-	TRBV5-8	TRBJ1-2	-	TGTGCCAGCAGCCAAGATCGGGGGATAAGCTATGGCTACACCTTC	CASSQDRGISYGYTF
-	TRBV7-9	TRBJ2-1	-	TGTGCCAGCAGCCCCCATTTTGCGGCGACCTACAATGAGCAGTTCTTC	CASSPHFAATYNEQFF
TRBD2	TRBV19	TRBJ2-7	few	TGTGCCAGTGGACGGTGGGTAGCGGGAGTGGAAGAGCAGTACTTC	CASGRWVAGVEEQYF
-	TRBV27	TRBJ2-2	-	TGTGCCAGCAGTTTGAGGGCAGGGACTGGCGGGGAGCTGTTTTTT	CASSLRAGTGGELFF
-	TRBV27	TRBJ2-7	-	TGTGCCAGCAGTTCTCTGGACAGTAGGCTCACCTCGTCCTACGAGCAGTACTTC	CASSSLDSRLTSSYEQYF
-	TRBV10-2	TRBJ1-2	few	TGCGCCAGCAGTGATTGGGGCTTCGGTTACACCTTC	CASSDWGFGYTF
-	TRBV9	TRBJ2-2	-	TGTGCCAGCAGCTTCGGTGGGGCGGGAACCGGGGAGCTGTTTTTT	CASSFGGAGTGELFF
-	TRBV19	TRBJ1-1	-	TGTGCCAGTAATATGGCATGGAGCACTGAAGCTTTCTTT	CASNMAWSTEAFF